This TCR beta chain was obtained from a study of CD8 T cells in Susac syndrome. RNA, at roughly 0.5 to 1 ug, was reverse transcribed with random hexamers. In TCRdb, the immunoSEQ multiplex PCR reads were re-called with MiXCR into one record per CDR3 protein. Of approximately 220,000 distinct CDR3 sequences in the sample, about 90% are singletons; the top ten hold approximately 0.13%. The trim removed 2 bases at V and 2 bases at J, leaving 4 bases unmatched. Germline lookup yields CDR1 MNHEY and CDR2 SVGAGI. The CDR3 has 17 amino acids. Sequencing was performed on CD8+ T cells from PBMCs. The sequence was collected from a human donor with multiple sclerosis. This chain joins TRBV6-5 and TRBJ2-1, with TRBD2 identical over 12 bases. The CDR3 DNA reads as TGTGCCAGCAGTTACCTAGCTAGCGGGAGGGCCTACAATGAGCAGTTCTTC. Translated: CASSYLASGRAYNEQFF.